The rows below give T cell receptor beta chains drawn from one sample of a study of blood T cells in healthy people across ages. TCRdb passed the 5' RACE reads through MiXCR, listing each CDR3 protein once. The sample carries roughly 2 million distinct CDR3 sequences, 49% recorded once. The sequenced material came from blood. The receptors originated from a woman aged 40 to 49 in good health. Each CDR3 is given with its conserved first and last residue. D genes are given only for firm matches. The size of a clone is reported for some rows only, either as once, few or many, or as a class for expanded clones.

clone_size: .
cdr3_length: 12
v_call: TRBV29-1
d_call: .
j_call: TRBJ1-3
cdr3_nt: TGCAGCTTCCGGGGAATAGGAAACACCATATATTTT
cdr3_aa: CSFRGIGNTIYF

clone_size: .
cdr3_length: 14
v_call: TRBV24-1
d_call: .
j_call: TRBJ2-3
cdr3_nt: TGTGCCACCAGTGATTTGTCGGAGTTAAGCGCGCAGTATTTT
cdr3_aa: CATSDLSELSAQYF

clone_size: .
cdr3_length: 16
v_call: TRBV28
d_call: TRBD1
j_call: TRBJ1-2
cdr3_nt: TGTGCCAGTGAACCCCCTCTGGGACAGGCGAACTATGGCTACACCTTC
cdr3_aa: CASEPPLGQANYGYTF

clone_size: few
cdr3_length: 15
v_call: TRBV4-1
d_call: TRBD1
j_call: TRBJ1-1
cdr3_nt: TGCGCCAGCAGCCCCCGACAGGGGGGGGACACTGAAGCTTTCTTT
cdr3_aa: CASSPRQGGDTEAFF

clone_size: .
cdr3_length: 15
v_call: TRBV20-1
d_call: .
j_call: TRBJ2-7
cdr3_nt: TGCAGTGCTAGAGATTCGGGGATAGACTCCTACGAGCAGTACTTC
cdr3_aa: CSARDSGIDSYEQYF

clone_size: .
cdr3_length: 14
v_call: TRBV6-6
d_call: TRBD2
j_call: TRBJ2-1
cdr3_nt: TGTGCCAGCAGTTACGGGGGACTAGCTAATGAGCAGTTCTTC
cdr3_aa: CASSYGGLANEQFF

clone_size: .
cdr3_length: 14
v_call: TRBV3-1
d_call: .
j_call: TRBJ1-2
cdr3_nt: TGTGCCAGCAGCCATAGCAGGGTTGTAGATGGCTACACCTTC
cdr3_aa: CASSHSRVVDGYTF

clone_size: .
cdr3_length: 15
v_call: TRBV27
d_call: .
j_call: TRBJ1-5
cdr3_nt: TGTGCCAGCAGTTTGAGGGGGGATAGGGGCCAGCCCCAGCATTTT
cdr3_aa: CASSLRGDRGQPQHF

clone_size: .
cdr3_length: 19
v_call: TRBV25-1
d_call: .
j_call: TRBJ1-1
cdr3_nt: TGTGCCAGCAGTGGGACCCAGTCGGGGCGCGGGTTATGGGACACTGAAGCTTTCTTT
cdr3_aa: CASSGTQSGRGLWDTEAFF

clone_size: few
cdr3_length: 14
v_call: TRBV29-1
d_call: TRBD1
j_call: TRBJ2-7
cdr3_nt: TGCAGCGTTGGGGTGGGACAGGGCAGACACGAGCAGTACTTC
cdr3_aa: CSVGVGQGRHEQYF

clone_size: .
cdr3_length: 15
v_call: TRBV5-1
d_call: .
j_call: TRBJ2-4
cdr3_nt: TGCGCCAGCAGTTACGGGTCAGTGGCCAAAAACATTCAGTACTTC
cdr3_aa: CASSYGSVAKNIQYF

clone_size: few
cdr3_length: 15
v_call: TRBV6-5
d_call: .
j_call: TRBJ2-3
cdr3_nt: TGTGCCAGCAGTTATGAGGGCGGACGCACAGATACGCAGTATTTT
cdr3_aa: CASSYEGGRTDTQYF

clone_size: .
cdr3_length: 15
v_call: TRBV20-1
d_call: .
j_call: TRBJ2-5
cdr3_nt: TGCAGTACTAGGGGAGACCCGACTCACCAAGAGACCCAGTACTTC
cdr3_aa: CSTRGDPTHQETQYF

clone_size: .
cdr3_length: 13
v_call: TRBV7-9
d_call: TRBD1
j_call: TRBJ1-2
cdr3_nt: TGTGCCAGCAGCTTAGAGATAGGGGGCGGCTACACCTTC
cdr3_aa: CASSLEIGGGYTF

clone_size: .
cdr3_length: 17
v_call: TRBV5-1
d_call: .
j_call: TRBJ2-6
cdr3_nt: TGCGCCAGCAGCTTGGACAGTGGGGTACCTGGGGCCAACGTCCTGACTTTC
cdr3_aa: CASSLDSGVPGANVLTF

clone_size: .
cdr3_length: 18
v_call: TRBV7-2
d_call: TRBD1
j_call: TRBJ2-1
cdr3_nt: TGTGCCAGCAGCTTAGCGTCCTCACAGGGGGCTGGGTACAATGAGCAGTTCTTC
cdr3_aa: CASSLASSQGAGYNEQFF

clone_size: .
cdr3_length: 17
v_call: TRBV14
d_call: TRBD1
j_call: TRBJ2-5
cdr3_nt: TGTGCCAGCAGCCCTTTTGCCGGGACAGGGGCAGGGGAGACCCAGTACTTC
cdr3_aa: CASSPFAGTGAGETQYF

clone_size: .
cdr3_length: 17
v_call: TRBV27
d_call: TRBD2
j_call: TRBJ2-3
cdr3_nt: TGTGCCAGCAGTTTATCGACGAGCGGGACCCTCACAGATACGCAGTATTTT
cdr3_aa: CASSLSTSGTLTDTQYF

clone_size: .
cdr3_length: 15
v_call: TRBV5-1
d_call: TRBD1
j_call: TRBJ2-1
cdr3_nt: TGCGCCAGCAGCTATCCGGGACAGGGATTAAATGAGCAGTTCTTC
cdr3_aa: CASSYPGQGLNEQFF

clone_size: few
cdr3_length: 14
v_call: TRBV7-2
d_call: .
j_call: TRBJ2-5
cdr3_nt: TGTGCCAGCAGCTCCATACGGGGGATTGAGACCCAGTACTTC
cdr3_aa: CASSSIRGIETQYF

clone_size: .
cdr3_length: 12
v_call: TRBV20-1
d_call: .
j_call: TRBJ2-7
cdr3_nt: TGCAGTGCGACTGGACTTACCTACGAGCAGTACTTC
cdr3_aa: CSATGLTYEQYF

clone_size: .
cdr3_length: 12
v_call: TRBV20-1
d_call: .
j_call: TRBJ2-5
cdr3_nt: TGCAGTGCTAGGGCCTTTTTAGAGACCCAGTACTTC
cdr3_aa: CSARAFLETQYF

clone_size: once
cdr3_length: 12
v_call: TRBV25-1
d_call: .
j_call: TRBJ2-1
cdr3_nt: TGTGCCAGCAGTTGGGATGGCAATGAGCAGTTCTTC
cdr3_aa: CASSWDGNEQFF

clone_size: .
cdr3_length: 14
v_call: TRBV28
d_call: .
j_call: TRBJ2-5
cdr3_nt: TGTGCCAGCAGCGTCCTAGAGGTAATCGGTGAGCAGTACTTC
cdr3_aa: CASSVLEVIGEQYF

clone_size: .
cdr3_length: 13
v_call: TRBV20-1
d_call: .
j_call: TRBJ2-3
cdr3_nt: TGCAGTGCTGGCTGGGGGGCGACAGATACGCAGTATTTT
cdr3_aa: CSAGWGATDTQYF

clone_size: .
cdr3_length: 15
v_call: TRBV7-9
d_call: TRBD1
j_call: TRBJ2-1
cdr3_nt: TGTGCCAGCAGCTCCGGGACAGGGCACAACAATGAGCAGTTCTTC
cdr3_aa: CASSSGTGHNNEQFF

clone_size: .
cdr3_length: 16
v_call: TRBV28
d_call: TRBD1
j_call: TRBJ2-5
cdr3_nt: TGTACCAGCAGTTTCAGAGGGACAGGGGGCCGAGAGACCCAGTACTTC
cdr3_aa: CTSSFRGTGGRETQYF

clone_size: many
cdr3_length: 12
v_call: TRBV20-1
d_call: .
j_call: TRBJ2-3
cdr3_nt: TGCAGTGCTACAGGACCCACAGATACGCAGTATTTT
cdr3_aa: CSATGPTDTQYF

clone_size: .
cdr3_length: 14
v_call: TRBV5-6
d_call: TRBD1
j_call: TRBJ1-5
cdr3_nt: TGTGCCAGCAGCAGGGGACAGGGGCCGAAGCCCCAGCATTTT
cdr3_aa: CASSRGQGPKPQHF

clone_size: few
cdr3_length: 16
v_call: TRBV6-2/TRBV6-3
d_call: .
j_call: TRBJ2-6
cdr3_nt: TGTGCCAGCAGTCCGGGACAAATCTCCGGGGCCAACGTCCTGACTTTC
cdr3_aa: CASSPGQISGANVLTF

clone_size: .
cdr3_length: 14
v_call: TRBV3-1
d_call: .
j_call: TRBJ2-5
cdr3_nt: TGTGCCAGCAGCCATGTACTAGCCGCCTCGTCCCAGTACTTC
cdr3_aa: CASSHVLAASSQYF

clone_size: .
cdr3_length: 17
v_call: TRBV12-3/TRBV12-4
d_call: TRBD2
j_call: TRBJ2-7
cdr3_nt: TGTGCCAGCAGTTTTAGCGGGGGGGCCGGGTGGTCCTACGAGCAGTACTTC
cdr3_aa: CASSFSGGAGWSYEQYF

clone_size: .
cdr3_length: 14
v_call: TRBV18
d_call: TRBD1
j_call: TRBJ2-7
cdr3_nt: TGTGCCAGCCCACCTGGACAGGGTGTTAGGGAGCAGTACTTC
cdr3_aa: CASPPGQGVREQYF

clone_size: .
cdr3_length: 14
v_call: TRBV4-3
d_call: .
j_call: TRBJ2-1
cdr3_nt: TGCGCCAGCAGCCAAGGGTCAGCGAACAATGAGCAGTTCTTC
cdr3_aa: CASSQGSANNEQFF

clone_size: .
cdr3_length: 16
v_call: TRBV7-2
d_call: TRBD2
j_call: TRBJ2-3
cdr3_nt: TGTGCCAGCAGCTCTGGACTAGCCCTCTTCACAGATACGCAGTATTTT
cdr3_aa: CASSSGLALFTDTQYF

clone_size: few
cdr3_length: 14
v_call: TRBV28
d_call: .
j_call: TRBJ1-2
cdr3_nt: TGTGCCAGCAGTTTTTGGCGGCAGGGTGACGGCTACACCTTC
cdr3_aa: CASSFWRQGDGYTF

clone_size: few
cdr3_length: 15
v_call: TRBV28
d_call: .
j_call: TRBJ2-7
cdr3_nt: TGTGCCAGCAGTCTAGACGGGACGGACTCCTACGAGCAGTACTTC
cdr3_aa: CASSLDGTDSYEQYF

clone_size: .
cdr3_length: 15
v_call: TRBV20-1
d_call: TRBD2
j_call: TRBJ2-3
cdr3_nt: TGCAGTGCTATTAGCGGGGACCAGCCTTCAGATACGCAGTATTTT
cdr3_aa: CSAISGDQPSDTQYF

clone_size: many
cdr3_length: 15
v_call: TRBV28
d_call: TRBD2
j_call: TRBJ2-5
cdr3_nt: TGTGCCAGCAGCGGGACTAGCGGGGGTCAAGAGACCCAGTACTTC
cdr3_aa: CASSGTSGGQETQYF

clone_size: .
cdr3_length: 15
v_call: TRBV6-1
d_call: .
j_call: TRBJ1-1
cdr3_nt: TGTGCCAGCAGCTGGAAACCCCGAGGCGACACTGAAGCTTTCTTT
cdr3_aa: CASSWKPRGDTEAFF

clone_size: once
cdr3_length: 14
v_call: TRBV12-3/TRBV12-4
d_call: .
j_call: TRBJ2-1
cdr3_nt: TGTGCCAGCAGTGTCTTTCTTGGGGCCCCCGAGCAGTTCTTC
cdr3_aa: CASSVFLGAPEQFF

clone_size: .
cdr3_length: 13
v_call: TRBV4-2
d_call: .
j_call: TRBJ2-5
cdr3_nt: TGTGCCAGCAGCCAAGGGAGCGAAGGGACCCAGTACTTC
cdr3_aa: CASSQGSEGTQYF

clone_size: .
cdr3_length: 14
v_call: TRBV20-1
d_call: .
j_call: TRBJ2-5
cdr3_nt: TGCAGTGCTAGAATACAGGGTTGGCAAGAGACCCAGTACTTC
cdr3_aa: CSARIQGWQETQYF

clone_size: .
cdr3_length: 18
v_call: TRBV6-2/TRBV6-3
d_call: .
j_call: TRBJ2-3
cdr3_nt: TGTGCCAGCAGTTCCTTTTCGTTGGCCAGGATTGGCACAGATACGCAGTATTTT
cdr3_aa: CASSSFSLARIGTDTQYF

clone_size: .
cdr3_length: 12
v_call: TRBV20-1
d_call: .
j_call: TRBJ1-1
cdr3_nt: TGCAGTGCTAGTCGCCAGGGAACTGAAGCTTTCTTT
cdr3_aa: CSASRQGTEAFF

clone_size: few
cdr3_length: 16
v_call: TRBV5-1
d_call: TRBD1
j_call: TRBJ2-7
cdr3_nt: TGCGCCAGCAGCTTGTTTCCCTCAGGGGGCACCTACGAGCAGTACTTC
cdr3_aa: CASSLFPSGGTYEQYF

clone_size: .
cdr3_length: 18
v_call: TRBV28
d_call: TRBD2
j_call: TRBJ2-1
cdr3_nt: TGTGCCAGCAGTGTAAACCCCGGGACTAGCGATACTTACAATGAGCAGTTCTTC
cdr3_aa: CASSVNPGTSDTYNEQFF

clone_size: few
cdr3_length: 15
v_call: TRBV6-6
d_call: .
j_call: TRBJ1-2
cdr3_nt: TGTGCCAGCAGTAAAAGACAGGCCCCGGGGTATGGCTACACCTTC
cdr3_aa: CASSKRQAPGYGYTF

clone_size: few
cdr3_length: 13
v_call: TRBV7-9
d_call: .
j_call: TRBJ2-1
cdr3_nt: TGTGCCAGCAGCTTAGTTCAGCTCAATGAGCAGTTCTTC
cdr3_aa: CASSLVQLNEQFF

clone_size: .
cdr3_length: 16
v_call: TRBV7-2
d_call: .
j_call: TRBJ2-3
cdr3_nt: TGTGCCAGCAGCTTAGAAGGGGCAGTCCTCACAGATACGCAGTATTTT
cdr3_aa: CASSLEGAVLTDTQYF

clone_size: .
cdr3_length: 14
v_call: TRBV20-1
d_call: TRBD1
j_call: TRBJ2-1
cdr3_nt: TGCAGTGCGAGGGACAGTGTCACCTACAATGAGCAGTTCTTC
cdr3_aa: CSARDSVTYNEQFF

clone_size: .
cdr3_length: 13
v_call: TRBV20-1
d_call: .
j_call: TRBJ1-2
cdr3_nt: TGCAGTAGGGGGTTTGGGGGTAACTATGGCTACACCTTC
cdr3_aa: CSRGFGGNYGYTF

clone_size: few
cdr3_length: 13
v_call: TRBV7-9
d_call: TRBD1
j_call: TRBJ2-7
cdr3_nt: TGTGCCAGCAGAAGTGGGACAGCGCACGAGCAGTACTTC
cdr3_aa: CASRSGTAHEQYF

clone_size: .
cdr3_length: 14
v_call: TRBV20-1
d_call: TRBD1
j_call: TRBJ2-7
cdr3_nt: TGCAGTGCTAGAGCAGGGGACAGGGAGTACGAGCAGTACTTC
cdr3_aa: CSARAGDREYEQYF

clone_size: .
cdr3_length: 13
v_call: TRBV25-1
d_call: .
j_call: TRBJ1-1
cdr3_nt: TGTGCCAGCAGTGAATTGGGCATTTGGGGAGCTTTCTTT
cdr3_aa: CASSELGIWGAFF

clone_size: few
cdr3_length: 13
v_call: TRBV10-3
d_call: .
j_call: TRBJ2-5
cdr3_nt: TGTGCCATCGGTCCTCCAGCAATAGAGACCCAGTACTTC
cdr3_aa: CAIGPPAIETQYF

clone_size: few
cdr3_length: 12
v_call: TRBV20-1
d_call: .
j_call: TRBJ2-7
cdr3_nt: TGCAGTGGGGCCGCCAAACTATACGAGCAGTACTTC
cdr3_aa: CSGAAKLYEQYF

clone_size: .
cdr3_length: 15
v_call: TRBV20-1
d_call: TRBD1
j_call: TRBJ1-2
cdr3_nt: TGCAGTGGAATAAGTGTTGGCAGGGGGGGCGATGGCTACACCTTC
cdr3_aa: CSGISVGRGGDGYTF

clone_size: .
cdr3_length: 14
v_call: TRBV29-1
d_call: .
j_call: TRBJ2-3
cdr3_nt: TGCAGCGTTCTTGTGCGGGGGCGCACAGATACGCAGTATTTT
cdr3_aa: CSVLVRGRTDTQYF